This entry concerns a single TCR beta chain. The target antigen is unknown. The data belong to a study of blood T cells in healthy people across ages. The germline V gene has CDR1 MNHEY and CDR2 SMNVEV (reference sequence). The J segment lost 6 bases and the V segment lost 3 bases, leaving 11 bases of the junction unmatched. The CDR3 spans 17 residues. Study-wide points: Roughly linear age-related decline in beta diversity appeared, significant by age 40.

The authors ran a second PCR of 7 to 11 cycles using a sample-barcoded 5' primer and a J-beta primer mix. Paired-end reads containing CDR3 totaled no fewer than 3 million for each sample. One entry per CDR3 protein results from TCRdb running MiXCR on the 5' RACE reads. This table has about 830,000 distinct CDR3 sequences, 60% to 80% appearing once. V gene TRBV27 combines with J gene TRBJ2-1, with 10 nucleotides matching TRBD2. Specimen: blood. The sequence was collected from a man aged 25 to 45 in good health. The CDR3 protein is CASSFLSLAGDPNEQFF. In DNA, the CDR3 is TGTGCCAGCAGTTTTCTCTCCCTAGCGGGGGACCCCAATGAGCAGTTCTTC.